Sequencing of this T cell receptor (beta chain) was carried out in a study of a mutant IDH1 vaccine in newly diagnosed glioma. On the study more broadly: Those enrolled had earlier been treated with radiotherapy, temozolomide, or both, mostly both. Overall study results and limits: Apparently, pseudoprogression bore no relation to changes among the top peripheral T cell clonotypes.

CDR1 and CDR2 (germline): SGHTA, FQGNSA. This CDR3 is built from 14 residues. V lost 3 bases, J lost 2 bases, and 10 bases lay in between. Repertoires were generated with immunoSEQ multiplex PCR, while TCRdb's copy carries only in-frame clones and drops some. Of approximately 39,000 clones listed, roughly 76% are singletons. Notes on this clone: What it binds is unknown.

Time point here: week 23, last vaccination. Doses consisted of 300 ug of mutant IDH1 20-mer peptide each, paired with topical imiquimod. The sequenced sample was PBMCs, obtained from a glioma patient whose treatment included an IDH1 peptide vaccine. The genes are TRBV7-2 and TRBJ2-5, with D perhaps being TRBD1 or TRBD2 (6 bases each). The sequence derives from a man aged 35-49 years with glioma. The CDR3 nucleotides are TGTGCCAGCAGCTTCGGGGGCTTTCAAGAGACCCAGTACTTC. Translating it yields CASSFGGFQETQYF.